The 24 T cell receptor beta chains listed next were all sequenced from one sample in a study of cytomegalovirus exposure and HLA in healthy donors. The primer mix had 60 Vbeta and 13 Jbeta primers. Libraries were prepared by immunoSEQ multiplex PCR; TCRdb keeps only in-frame clonotypes and omits some of them. The table lists 90,000 to 100,000 clones, 9.4% of them singletons. Material for sequencing was PBMCs. The origin of the receptors is a man aged 45 to 65 in good health and CMV-seropositive.

This clone was observed a few times. The chain is built from TRBV5-1 and TRBJ2-1; TRBD2 agrees at 12 bases. Germline CDR1 and CDR2: SGHRS and YFSETQ. CDR3 length equals 15 residues. Unmatched junction bases numbered 3, after V lost 1 base and J lost 7 bases. The CDR3 reads CASSLTSGRKNEQFF. Here the CDR3 DNA reads TGCGCCAGCAGCTTGACTAGCGGGAGGAAAAATGAGCAGTTCTTC. Looking up the rest from reference TRBV5-1 and TRBJ2-1 gives the full variable domain: KAGVTQTPRYLIKTRGQQVTLSCSPISGHRSVSWYQQTPGQGLQFLFEYFSETQRNKGNFPGRFSGRQFSNSRSEMNVSTLELGDSALYLCASSLTSGRKNEQFFGPGTRLTVL.

The chain is built from TRBV2 and TRBJ2-7, with unresolved D. Germline CDR1 reads SNHLY; CDR2 reads FYNNEI. The CDR3 totals 13 residues. The V and J ends lost 6 bases and 1 base respectively, with 10 bases between them. DNA of the CDR3: TGTGCCAGCAGCCCTCCTAGTTCCTACGAGCAGTACTTC. Amino acid sequence: CASSPPSSYEQYF.

The CDR3 coding sequence is TGTGCCAGCAGTTTGACAGGGGGATCTGGAAACACCATATATTTT. As protein: CASSLTGGSGNTIYF. The chain joins TRBV6-5 to TRBJ1-3, with 9 bases that match TRBD1. Germline CDR1 reads MNHEY; CDR2 reads SVGAGI. This CDR3 spans 15 amino acids. The ends lost 4 bases at V and 1 base at J; junction bases unmatched: 2.

V and J are TRBV30 and TRBJ1-3; 7 positions agree with TRBD1. V lost 5 bases, J lost 4 bases, and 8 bases stayed unmatched. The CDR3 consists of 14 residues. The germline gives CDR1 GTSNPN, CDR2 SVGIG (reference sequence). CDR3 sequence (DNA): TGTGCCTGGTCGGCAGGGGGATCGGGAAACACCATATATTTT. It specifies CAWSAGGSGNTIYF. Using reference TRBV30 and TRBJ1-3 for the parts outside the CDR3, the full variable domain is SQTIHQWPATLVQPVGSPLSLECTVEGTSNPNLYWYRQAAGRGLQLLFYSVGIGQISSEVPQNLSASRPQDRQFILSSKKLLLSDSGFYLCAWSAGGSGNTIYFGEGSWLTVV.

This clone was seen a few times. The V call is TRBV6-5, the J call TRBJ1-3; D is perhaps TRBD1 (5 bases). Deletions cut 6 bases from V and 0 bases from J, with 12 bases between. Germline V gene data show CDR1 as MNHEY and CDR2 as SVGAGI. This CDR3 region has 15 residues. The CDR3 region is CASRMIGASGNTIYF. Written as DNA, the CDR3 is TGTGCCAGCAGGATGATAGGGGCCTCTGGAAACACCATATATTTT.

This clone was recorded a few times. The chain joins TRBV29-1 to TRBJ2-6, with TRBD1 matching over 7 bases. V lost 6 bases and J lost 4; bases outside the gene matches: 6. Germline-derived CDR1 and CDR2 are SQVTM and ANQGSEA. The CDR3 is 14 amino acids. CDR3: CSVTGWLGANVLTF. The CDR3 nucleotides are TGCAGCGTGACAGGGTGGCTAGGGGCCAACGTCCTGACTTTC.

The chain is built from TRBV4-2 and TRBJ2-7; 8 nucleotides line up with TRBD1. With V trimmed by 2 bases and J by 4 bases, 7 bases remained unmatched. Germline-derived CDR1 and CDR2 are LGHNA and YNFKEQ. The CDR3 length is 15 residues. DNA of the CDR3: TGTGCCAGCAGCCAACCCGGGACAGGATCGTACGAGCAGTACTTC. This codes for CASSQPGTGSYEQYF.

The V and J genes are TRBV19 and TRBJ2-1, with D perhaps TRBD1 (9 bases). The CDR3 consists of 16 residues. The V end lost 5 bases, the J end lost 13 bases, and 27 bases lay between the germline ends. CDR1 and CDR2 (germline): LNHDA, SQIVND (reference sequence). CDR3 amino acids: CASSPGQGVAGYFQFF. DNA of the CDR3: TGTGCCAGTAGTCCGGGACAGGGAGTAGCGGGATATTTCCAGTTCTTC.

This clone was recorded a few times. This chain links TRBV5-1 with TRBJ2-1; 8 nucleotides match TRBD2. With V trimmed by 2 bases and J by 10 bases, 2 bases remained unmatched. The CDR3 is 12 amino acids. Germline CDR1 SGHRS, CDR2 YFSETQ. The CDR3 spells CASSFSGGEQFF. In DNA, the CDR3 is TGCGCCAGCAGCTTTTCGGGAGGGGAGCAGTTCTTC.

This chain uses TRBV27 with TRBJ1-6; 8 bases agree with TRBD1. Germline CDR1 MNHEY, CDR2 SMNVEV (reference sequence). The CDR3 contains 14 residues. Germline trimming cut 6 bases from V and 10 bases from J; bases unmatched to any gene: 8. The CDR3 reads CASSFDRGSSPLHF. The CDR3 DNA sequence: TGTGCCAGCAGCTTTGACAGGGGAAGCTCACCCCTCCACTTT.

The rearrangement uses TRBV11-2 and TRBJ2-4; possible D gene TRBD2, 5 bases. The CDR3 runs 14 residues. V shed 6 bases and J shed 5 bases, with 14 bases lying between them. CDR1 is SGHAT, CDR2 FQNNGV, per germline. The CDR3 sequence: CASSRGAPQNIQYF. The CDR3 DNA follows: TGTGCCAGCAGTCGGGGTGCCCCCCAAAACATTCAGTACTTC.

The chain has TRBV9 and TRBJ1-3; D remains unclear. The CDR3 runs 16 residues. Germline V lookup: CDR1 SGDLS, CDR2 YYNGEE. V was cut by 4 bases and J by 2 bases, with 16 bases left in between. The CDR3 loop reads CASSPLRGITGNTIYF. CDR3 coding DNA: TGTGCCAGCAGCCCCCTTCGGGGAATAACTGGAAACACCATATATTTT.

Points on this clone: It is unclear where the CDR3 begins or ends on the DNA, so no DNA is shown, and the CDR3 is as TCRdb lists it. The rearrangement joins TRBV6-5 to TRBJ2-7; TRBD1 reflects the table's D call only, with no check against the DNA. CDR1 MNHEY and CDR2 SVGAGI come from the germline V gene. Inclusive of both ends, the CDR3 amounts to 15 amino acids. The CDR3 reads CASSSSTGSGYEQYF.

V gene TRBV30 combines with J gene TRBJ1-3; D perhaps matches TRBD1 (6 bases). Germline CDR1 GTSNPN, CDR2 SVGIG (reference sequence). The CDR3 loop spans 13 amino acids. Trimming left V 6 bases short and J 2 bases short, with 11 bases between. CDR3 sequence (DNA): TGTGCCTGCCTGACAGGAGCTGGAAACACCATATATTTT. This codes for CACLTGAGNTIYF.

V usage is TRBV2 and J usage is TRBJ2-4; 8 bases fit TRBD1. CDR3 length: 14 amino acids. The germline gives CDR1 SNHLY, CDR2 FYNNEI. V lost 4 bases and J lost 6; bases outside the gene matches: 5. In DNA form, the CDR3 reads TGTGCCAGCAGTGGGTGGGGACAGGCAAACATTCAGTACTTC. Its translation is CASSGWGQANIQYF.

Notes on this clone: This sample also contains other DNA sequences that code for the same CDR3. The rearrangement links TRBV28 to TRBJ2-2; D is ambiguous. Germline CDR1 and CDR2: MDHEN and SYDVKM. The CDR3 totals 12 residues. Between the trimmed V and J ends, which lost 6 bases and 1 base, there was a span of 3 bases. Written as DNA, the CDR3 is TGTGCCAGCAGCCTGAACACCGGGGAGCTGTTTTTT. Encoded protein: CASSLNTGELFF.

This clone was seen only a few times. The chain carries TRBV27 and TRBJ2-1, with 9 bases matching TRBD2. Unmatched junction bases numbered 10, after V lost 5 bases and J lost 2 bases. The CDR3 runs to 17 residues. CDR1 MNHEY and CDR2 SMNVEV come from the germline V gene (reference sequence). The CDR3 sequence is CASSPERLAVAYNEQFF. The CDR3 DNA sequence: TGTGCCAGCAGTCCGGAGCGACTAGCGGTAGCCTACAATGAGCAGTTCTTC.

This clone was seen a handful of times. The rearrangement links TRBV18 to TRBJ1-1; TRBD1 matches 8 bases. The germline V gene has CDR1 KGHSH and CDR2 LQKENI. The trim removed 4 bases at V and 4 bases at J, leaving 5 bases unmatched. This CDR3 is built from 14 residues. In DNA form, the CDR3 reads TGTGCCAGCTCACGGACAGGGAGCATCACTGAAGCTTTCTTT. Amino acid sequence: CASSRTGSITEAFF. The variable domain in full, completed from reference TRBV18 and TRBJ1-1, reads NAGVMQNPRHLVRRRGQEARLRCSPMKGHSHVYWYRQLPEEGLKFMVYLQKENIIDESGMPKERFSAEFPKEGPSILRIQQVVRGDSAAYFCASSRTGSITEAFFGQGTRLTVV.

This clone has just a few counts. The chain has TRBV7-2 and TRBJ2-1; 11 bases align to TRBD2. CDR3 length equals 14 residues. The V and J ends lost 5 bases and 8 bases, in that order; junction bases with no gene match: 5. The germline CDR1 and CDR2 sequences are SGHTA and FQGNSA. For the CDR3, the DNA is TGTGCCAGCAGCCTTAGCGGGAGGGCCCATGAGCAGTTCTTC. It specifies CASSLSGRAHEQFF.

This clone has just a few counts. This chain joins TRBV5-1 and TRBJ1-1; 7 bases line up with TRBD1. CDR3 length: 16 amino acids. The J segment lost 0 bases and the V segment lost 4 bases, leaving 9 bases of the junction unmatched. Germline loops: CDR1 SGHRS, CDR2 YFSETQ. In nucleotides, the CDR3 is TGCGCCAGCAGCCCCGGACAGGCGACTATGAACACTGAAGCTTTCTTT. Protein sequence: CASSPGQATMNTEAFF.

This clone was seen once. The junction departs from the called germline gene at one end, perhaps through a read error. The chain links TRBV30 to TRBJ1-6, with a possible D match to TRBD1 (5 bases). This CDR3 has 15 residues. Germline V gene sequence: CDR1 GTSNPN, CDR2 SVGIG (reference sequence). The CDR3 region is CAWRDSYFYNPPLHF. The CDR3 nucleotides are TGTGCCTGGAGAGACAGTTACTTCTATAATCCACCCCTCCACTTT.

There are a few counts of this clone. One end of the junction is discordant with germline, which a read error may explain. The chain links TRBV7-7 to TRBJ2-7; TRBD2 aligns across 9 bases. CDR1 and CDR2 (germline): SSHAT, FNYEAQ (reference sequence). CDR3 length: 15 amino acids. The CDR3 protein is CASSPGTSYNHEQYF. DNA of the CDR3: TGTGCTAGCAGTCCCGGGACTAGCTACAACCACGAGCAGTACTTC.

V and J are TRBV5-8 and TRBJ2-7; the match to TRBD1 covers 9 bases. CDR3 length equals 14 residues. The trim removed 5 bases at V and 4 bases at J, leaving 7 bases unmatched. Germline CDR1 and CDR2: SGHTS and YDEGEE. This CDR3 reads CASSRGQGLYEQYF. Here the CDR3 DNA reads TGTGCCAGCAGTAGGGGACAGGGATTGTACGAGCAGTACTTC.

This clone was counted a few times. The rearrangement links TRBV7-2 to TRBJ2-2; D is perhaps TRBD1 (6 bases). This CDR3 region has 14 residues. The germline CDR1 and CDR2 sequences are SGHTA and FQGNSA. Between the trimmed V and J ends, which lost 3 bases and 6 bases, there was a span of 11 bases. The CDR3 nucleotides are TGTGCCAGCAGCTTCTCAGGGGTTCCCGGGGAGCTGTTTTTT. This sequence encodes CASSFSGVPGELFF.